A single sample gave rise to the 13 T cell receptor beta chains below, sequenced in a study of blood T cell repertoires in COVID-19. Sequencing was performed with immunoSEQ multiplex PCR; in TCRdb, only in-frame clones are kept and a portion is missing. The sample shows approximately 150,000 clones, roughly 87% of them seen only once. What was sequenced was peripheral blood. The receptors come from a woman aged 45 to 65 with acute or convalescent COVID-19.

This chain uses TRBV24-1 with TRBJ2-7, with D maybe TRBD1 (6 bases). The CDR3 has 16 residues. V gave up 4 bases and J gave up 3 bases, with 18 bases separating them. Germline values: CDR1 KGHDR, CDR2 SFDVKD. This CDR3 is CATSDSPSTGRYEQYF. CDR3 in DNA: TGTGCCACCAGTGACTCCCCCTCCACAGGGCGCTACGAGCAGTACTTC.

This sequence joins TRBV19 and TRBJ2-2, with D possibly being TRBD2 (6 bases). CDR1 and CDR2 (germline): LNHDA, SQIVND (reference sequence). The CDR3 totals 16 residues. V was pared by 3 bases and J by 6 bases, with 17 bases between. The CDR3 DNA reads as TGTGCCAGTAGTATTGGTCGGGAGTTGGGTGCCGGGGAGCTGTTTTTT. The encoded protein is CASSIGRELGAGELFF.

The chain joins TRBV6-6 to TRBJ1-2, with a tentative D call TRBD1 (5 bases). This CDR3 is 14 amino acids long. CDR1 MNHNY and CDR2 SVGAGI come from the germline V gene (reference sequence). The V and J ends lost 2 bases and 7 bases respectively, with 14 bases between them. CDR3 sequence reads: CASSYPGDFSGYTF. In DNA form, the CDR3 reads TGTGCCAGCAGTTACCCGGGGGACTTCTCTGGCTACACCTTC.

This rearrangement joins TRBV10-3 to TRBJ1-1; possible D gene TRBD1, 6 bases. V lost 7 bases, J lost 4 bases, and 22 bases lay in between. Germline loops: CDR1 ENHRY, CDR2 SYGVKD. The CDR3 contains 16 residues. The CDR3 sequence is CAITTGQGADPTEAFF. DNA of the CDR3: TGTGCCATCACCACAGGGCAGGGAGCAGATCCCACTGAAGCTTTCTTT.

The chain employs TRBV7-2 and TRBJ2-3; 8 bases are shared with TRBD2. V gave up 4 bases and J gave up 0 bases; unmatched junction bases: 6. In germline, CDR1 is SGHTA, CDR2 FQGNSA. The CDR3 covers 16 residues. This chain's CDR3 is CASSSRLASSTDTQYF. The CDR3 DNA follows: TGTGCCAGCAGCTCTCGACTAGCGTCTAGCACAGATACGCAGTATTTT.

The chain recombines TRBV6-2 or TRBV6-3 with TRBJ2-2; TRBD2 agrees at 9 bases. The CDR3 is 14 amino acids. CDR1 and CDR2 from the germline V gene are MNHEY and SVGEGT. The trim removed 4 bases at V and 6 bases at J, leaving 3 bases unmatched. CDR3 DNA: TGTGCCAGCAGTTGGGGACTAGCCCCCGGGGAGCTGTTTTTT. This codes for CASSWGLAPGELFF.

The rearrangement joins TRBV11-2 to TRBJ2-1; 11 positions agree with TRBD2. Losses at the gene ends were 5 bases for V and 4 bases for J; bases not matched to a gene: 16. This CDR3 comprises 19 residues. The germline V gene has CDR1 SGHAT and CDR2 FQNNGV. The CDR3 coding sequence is TGTGCCAGCAGCCCCGACTATAGCGGGGGGGTTTTGGGTTACAATGAGCAGTTCTTC. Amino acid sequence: CASSPDYSGGVLGYNEQFF.

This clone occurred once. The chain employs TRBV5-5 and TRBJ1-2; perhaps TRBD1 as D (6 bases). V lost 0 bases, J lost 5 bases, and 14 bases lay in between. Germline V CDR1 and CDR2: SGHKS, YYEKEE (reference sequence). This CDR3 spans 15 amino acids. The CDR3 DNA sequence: TGTGCCAGCAGCTTGGAGCGGGGGCCGGCTTATGGCTACACCTTC. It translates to CASSLERGPAYGYTF.

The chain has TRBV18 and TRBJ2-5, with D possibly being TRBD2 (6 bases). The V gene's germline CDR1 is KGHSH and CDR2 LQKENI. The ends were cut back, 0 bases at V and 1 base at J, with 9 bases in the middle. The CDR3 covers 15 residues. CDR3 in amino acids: CASSPPEGLQETQYF. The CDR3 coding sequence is TGTGCCAGCTCACCACCGGAGGGCCTCCAAGAGACCCAGTACTTC.

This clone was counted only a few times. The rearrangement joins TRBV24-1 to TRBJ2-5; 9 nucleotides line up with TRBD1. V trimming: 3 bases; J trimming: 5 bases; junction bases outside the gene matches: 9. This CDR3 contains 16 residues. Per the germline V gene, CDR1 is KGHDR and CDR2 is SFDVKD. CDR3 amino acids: CATSDPGTGIGETQYF. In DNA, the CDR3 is TGTGCCACCAGTGATCCCGGGACAGGGATAGGGGAGACCCAGTACTTC.

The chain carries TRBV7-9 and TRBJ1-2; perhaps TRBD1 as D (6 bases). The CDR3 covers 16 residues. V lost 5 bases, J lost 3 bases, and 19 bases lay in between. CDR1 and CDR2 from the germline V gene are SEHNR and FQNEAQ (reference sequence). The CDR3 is CASSPRTNRADYGYTF. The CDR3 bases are TGTGCCAGCAGCCCTCGGACCAACAGGGCAGACTATGGCTACACCTTC.

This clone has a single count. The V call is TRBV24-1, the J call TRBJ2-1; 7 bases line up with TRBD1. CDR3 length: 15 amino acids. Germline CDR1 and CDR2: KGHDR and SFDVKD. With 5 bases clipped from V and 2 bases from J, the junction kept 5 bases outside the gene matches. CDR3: CATSAHTGAYNEQFF. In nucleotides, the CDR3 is TGTGCCACCAGTGCCCACACAGGGGCCTACAATGAGCAGTTCTTC.

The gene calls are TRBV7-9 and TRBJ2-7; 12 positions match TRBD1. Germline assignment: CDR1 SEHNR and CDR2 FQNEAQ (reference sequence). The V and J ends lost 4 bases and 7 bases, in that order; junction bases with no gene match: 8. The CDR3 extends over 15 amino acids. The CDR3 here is CASSSPGQGAGEQYF. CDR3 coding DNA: TGTGCCAGCAGCTCACCGGGACAGGGGGCTGGGGAGCAGTACTTC.